A selection of T cell receptor beta chains follows, all from one sample in a study of T cell repertoires in cytomegalovirus infection. A single record per CDR3 protein comes from TCRdb applying MiXCR to the reads. The table includes a few hundred thousand distinct CDR3 sequences, around 25% detected once. The antigens these receptors bind are not known. The source material was cultured PBMCs, sampled from culture after CMV antigen stimulation. Every receptor here comes from a human donor in good health (CMV status not recorded). Some clones in this sample may be carry-over from other donors' samples. Each CDR3 is given with its conserved first and last residue. The D gene is left open where the match is weak. A row's size may be missing; if present it is once, few, many or a size class.

v_gene	j_gene	abundance	d_gene	CDR3nt	CDR3aa
TRBV19	TRBJ2-2	few	-	TGTGCCAGTAGTAGCCCTAGCGCGAACACCGGGGAGCTGTTTTTT	CASSSPSANTGELFF
TRBV12-3/TRBV12-4	TRBJ2-1	-	-	TGTGCCAGCAGTTTGGGGTCCGGGATCCGCAGCTCCTACAATGAGCAGTTCTTC	CASSLGSGIRSSYNEQFF
TRBV27	TRBJ1-2	many	-	TGTGCCAGCAGTTTATCCACATCTACGTCCAACTATGGCTACACCTTC	CASSLSTSTSNYGYTF
TRBV19	TRBJ2-1	-	-	TGTGCCAGTAGTAACTGGGCGGATGAGCAGTTCTTC	CASSNWADEQFF
TRBV27	TRBJ2-1	many	TRBD2	TGTGCCAGCAGTCTCGGACTAGTTGTGAACAATGAGCAGTTCTTC	CASSLGLVVNNEQFF
TRBV20-1	TRBJ1-2	few	-	TGCAGTGCTAGAATTGGGGACCCAAAAGATGGCTACACCTTC	CSARIGDPKDGYTF
TRBV20-1	TRBJ2-2	-	-	TGCAGTGCTGGGAGGCCATTTGGGAACACCGGGGAGCTGTTTTTT	CSAGRPFGNTGELFF
TRBV7-2	TRBJ2-1	many	-	TGTGCCAGCAGTCGGGGGTCGCAGCGGTATGAGCAGTTCTTC	CASSRGSQRYEQFF
TRBV18	TRBJ2-5	few	TRBD2	TGTGCCAGCTCACCAGGACTAGCGGGAGGCTACCAAGAGACCCAGTACTTC	CASSPGLAGGYQETQYF
TRBV11-3	TRBJ1-1	-	-	TGTGCCAGCAGCTTAGGTGGGGGGATAAACACTGAAGCTTTCTTT	CASSLGGGINTEAFF
TRBV7-9	TRBJ2-2	many	-	TGTGCCAGCAGGGACGGGGACGCCGGACACACCGGGGAGCTGTTTTTT	CASRDGDAGHTGELFF
TRBV7-2	TRBJ1-6	-	-	TGTGCCAGCAGCTTAGAGGGGCGGATCTCCTATAATTCACCCCTCCACTTT	CASSLEGRISYNSPLHF
TRBV6-6	TRBJ2-3	-	-	TGTGCCAGCAGTTACTCACGTCTCTCGAACGCCGGGACCTCCAAGACCAGCACAGATACGCAGTATTTT	CASSYSRLSNAGTSKTSTDTQYF
TRBV5-1	TRBJ1-1	-	TRBD1	TGTGCCAGCAGCCCAGGGGGGGCCAACACTGAAGCTTTCTTT	CASSPGGANTEAFF
TRBV7-2	TRBJ1-4	many	-	TGTGCCAGCAGCTTAGACGGCGGCTGGTCGGGAAAGGCAACTAATGAAAAACTGTTTTTT	CASSLDGGWSGKATNEKLFF
TRBV12-3/TRBV12-4	TRBJ1-4	-	-	TGTGCCAGCAGGACGGCCGGGACCGGTAATGAAAAACTGTTTTTT	CASRTAGTGNEKLFF
TRBV7-9	TRBJ1-1	few	-	TGTGTGGGGGAACAGAACACTGAAGCTTTCTTT	CVGEQNTEAFF
TRBV7-6	TRBJ2-1	many	TRBD2	TGTGCCAGCAGCTCAATAGCGGGAGGATACAATGAGCAGTTCTTC	CASSSIAGGYNEQFF
TRBV4-1	TRBJ2-7	few	-	TGCGCCAGCAGCCAAGATAGAGGGGGGCACCCCTCCTACGAGCAGTACTTC	CASSQDRGGHPSYEQYF
TRBV5-3	TRBJ2-6	few	-	TGTGCCAGAAGGGCCCGGGCCAACTCTGGGGCCAACGTCCTGACTTTC	CARRARANSGANVLTF
TRBV7-2	TRBJ2-7	many	-	TGTGCCAGCAGCTTGGACTCGACCTCCTACGAGCAGTACTTC	CASSLDSTSYEQYF
TRBV4-3	TRBJ2-3	few	-	TGCGCCAGCAGCCAAGATCCCTGGGGAAACACAGATACGCAGTATTTT	CASSQDPWGNTDTQYF
TRBV11-2	TRBJ2-7	-	-	TGTGCCAGCAGCCGCAACCCCGGTTTGGTGTATTTC	CASSRNPGLVYF
TRBV20-1	TRBJ2-1	few	TRBD2	TGCAGTGCTAGTGGGACTAGCGACTACAATGAGCAGTTCTTC	CSASGTSDYNEQFF
TRBV4-1	TRBJ1-2	-	TRBD1	TGCGCCAGCAGCCAACAGGGGGCGCGCGACTATGGCTACACCTTC	CASSQQGARDYGYTF
TRBV7-2	TRBJ2-5	many	TRBD1	TGTGCCAGCAGCTTGCAAGGGACAGGGCAAGAGACCCAGTACTTC	CASSLQGTGQETQYF
TRBV12-5	TRBJ2-1	-	-	TGTGCTAGTGGCCCGGGTCGAGGGAACAATGAGCAGTTCTTC	CASGPGRGNNEQFF
TRBV5-6	TRBJ2-1	-	TRBD2	TGTGCCAGCAGAAGGCGGGAGGGCTACAATGAGCAGTTCTTC	CASRRREGYNEQFF
TRBV6-1	TRBJ2-7	-	-	TGTGCCAGCAGTGCCCCCGGGCTCCCTAAGGAGCAGTACTTC	CASSAPGLPKEQYF
TRBV20-1	TRBJ1-6	-	TRBD1	TGCAGTGCTAGAGAACAGGGGGCGAGTAGTAATTCACCCCTCCACTTT	CSAREQGASSNSPLHF
TRBV5-1	TRBJ1-6	-	-	TGCGCCAGCAGCTTGGGACAGACCTATTCACCCCTCCACTTT	CASSLGQTYSPLHF
TRBV9	TRBJ1-2	-	-	TGTGCCAGCAGCGTAGCTACGACAGACCGCGGCTATGGCTACACCTTC	CASSVATTDRGYGYTF
TRBV7-3	TRBJ2-2	many	-	TGTGCCAGCAGCTTAGGCTCCAACACCGGGGAGCTGTTTTTT	CASSLGSNTGELFF
TRBV19	TRBJ2-2	-	-	TGTGCCGCTAGGGTAATTGGAGGCACCGGGGAGCTGTTTTTT	CAARVIGGTGELFF
TRBV30	TRBJ1-1	-	-	TGTGCCTTGGGTAGGACGGGGACACTCAACACTGAAGCTTTCTTT	CALGRTGTLNTEAFF
TRBV7-9	TRBJ1-4	few	TRBD1	TGTGCCAGCAGTTCGGACAGGGATGAAAAACTGTTTTTT	CASSSDRDEKLFF
TRBV4-1	TRBJ2-2	few	TRBD2	TGCGCCAGCAGCCCCCGGGGGGGTATGGGGGAGCTGTTTTTT	CASSPRGGMGELFF
TRBV6-5	TRBJ2-1	-	TRBD2	TGTGCCAGCAGGGCCGGACTAGCCTACAATGAGCAGTTCTTC	CASRAGLAYNEQFF
TRBV12-3/TRBV12-4	TRBJ1-6	-	TRBD1	TGTGCCAGCAGCGAACAGGGGGAGAGTTCACCCCTCCACTTT	CASSEQGESSPLHF
TRBV7-2	TRBJ2-1	many	TRBD2	TGTGCCAGCAGCTTGCAGACTAGCGCGTACAATGAGCAGTTCTTC	CASSLQTSAYNEQFF
TRBV12-3/TRBV12-4	TRBJ1-1	few	-	TGTGCCAGCAGCGGGGGGGGCCTCACTGAAGCTTTCTTT	CASSGGGLTEAFF
TRBV24-1	TRBJ2-2	-	TRBD2	TGTGCCACCAGAGGCCTTCTAGCGGGAGGGCCCCACACCGGGGAGCTGTTTTTT	CATRGLLAGGPHTGELFF
TRBV5-1	TRBJ2-3	many	-	TGCGCCAGCAGCCCAGGGGTAGATACGCAGTATTTT	CASSPGVDTQYF
TRBV28	TRBJ1-1	few	-	TGTGCCAGCAGGGGTGGGGGCGACACTGAAGCTTTCTTT	CASRGGGDTEAFF
TRBV28	TRBJ2-5	-	-	TGTGCCAGCTCATTTTCAAGGTTGGAGACCCAGTACTTC	CASSFSRLETQYF
TRBV7-8	TRBJ2-3	many	-	TGTGCCAGCAGCCCTCAGGGGTTCTTGGATACGCAGTATTTT	CASSPQGFLDTQYF
TRBV27	TRBJ1-6	-	TRBD1	TGTGCCAGCAGCAACAGGGGGAACAATTCACCCCTCCACTTT	CASSNRGNNSPLHF